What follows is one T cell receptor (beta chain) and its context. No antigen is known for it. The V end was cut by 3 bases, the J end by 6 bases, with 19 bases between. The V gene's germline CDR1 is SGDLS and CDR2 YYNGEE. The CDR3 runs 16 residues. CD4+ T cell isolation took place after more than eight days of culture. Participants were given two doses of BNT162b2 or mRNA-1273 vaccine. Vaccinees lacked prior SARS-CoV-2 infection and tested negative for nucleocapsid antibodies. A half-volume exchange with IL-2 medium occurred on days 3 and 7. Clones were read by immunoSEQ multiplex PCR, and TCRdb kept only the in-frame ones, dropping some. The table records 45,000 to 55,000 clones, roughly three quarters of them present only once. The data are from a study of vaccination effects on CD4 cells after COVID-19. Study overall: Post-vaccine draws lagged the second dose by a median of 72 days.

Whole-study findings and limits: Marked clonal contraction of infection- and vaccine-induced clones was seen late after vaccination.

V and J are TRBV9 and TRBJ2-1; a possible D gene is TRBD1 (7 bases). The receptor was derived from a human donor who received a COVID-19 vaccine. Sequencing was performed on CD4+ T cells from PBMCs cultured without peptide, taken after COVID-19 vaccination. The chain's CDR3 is CASSATGRWPGNEQFF. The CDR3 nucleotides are TGTGCCAGCAGCGCGACAGGGAGGTGGCCTGGCAATGAGCAGTTCTTC. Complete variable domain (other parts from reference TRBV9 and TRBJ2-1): DSGVTQTPKHLITATGQRVTLRCSPRSGDLSVYWYQQSLDQGLQFLIQYYNGEERAKGNILERFSAQQFPDLHSELNLSSLELGDSALYFCASSATGRWPGNEQFFGPGTRLTVL.